This is a list of T cell receptor beta chains from one sample in a study. Each CDR3 protein gets one entry after TCRdb re-called the 5' RACE reads with MiXCR. This sample carries about 59,000 distinct CDR3 sequences, less than 25% of them seen once, and the ten largest clones take 3.2%. Sequenced material: tumor-infiltrating Tregs sorted from the breast tumor. The source is a female donor with breast cancer. The CDR3 runs from the conserved cysteine through the conserved F or W. D genes are given only for firm matches. Expanded clones get a size class; other rows say once, few or many, or leave the size out.

size: few
J: TRBJ2-7
V: TRBV15
D: TRBD1
CDR3: CATGQDRAYEQYF
DNA: TGTGCCACCGGACAGGACAGGGCCTACGAGCAGTACTTC

size: few
J: TRBJ2-3
V: TRBV29-1
D: TRBD1
CDR3: CSVDGTGDTQYF
DNA: TGCAGCGTAGACGGGACAGGAGATACGCAGTATTTT

size: few
J: TRBJ2-1
V: TRBV7-2
D: TRBD2
CDR3: CASSRTGTSGREQFF
DNA: TGTGCCAGCAGCCGTACCGGGACTAGCGGACGTGAGCAGTTCTTC

size: many
J: TRBJ1-2
V: TRBV28
D: -
CDR3: CASSGQGHNYGYTF
DNA: TGTGCCAGCAGTGGGCAGGGGCATAACTATGGCTACACCTTC

size: many
J: TRBJ1-2
V: TRBV6-6
D: -
CDR3: CASRASNYGYTF
DNA: TGTGCCAGCAGGGCCTCTAACTATGGCTACACCTTC

size: many
J: TRBJ1-1
V: TRBV29-1
D: TRBD1
CDR3: CSFRRGITEAFF
DNA: TGCAGCTTCCGCAGGGGGATAACTGAAGCTTTCTTT

size: -
J: TRBJ2-3
V: TRBV7-2
D: -
CDR3: CASSLGAGATDTQYF
DNA: TGTGCCAGCAGCTTAGGCGCAGGGGCCACAGATACGCAGTATTTT

size: few
J: TRBJ1-1
V: TRBV28
D: -
CDR3: CASSTWGRQKNTEAFF
DNA: TGTGCCAGCAGTACCTGGGGGCGGCAAAAGAACACTGAAGCTTTCTTT

size: -
J: TRBJ2-3
V: TRBV24-1
D: TRBD1
CDR3: CATSEVKGATDTQYF
DNA: TGTGCCACCAGTGAGGTGAAGGGGGCAACAGATACGCAGTATTTT

size: few
J: TRBJ2-1
V: TRBV15
D: -
CDR3: CATSREGPGYYNEQFF
DNA: TGTGCCACCAGCAGAGAGGGCCCCGGGTACTACAATGAGCAGTTCTTC

size: few
J: TRBJ2-7
V: TRBV28
D: -
CDR3: CASAPGGFYEQYF
DNA: TGTGCCAGCGCCCCCGGGGGTTTTTACGAGCAGTACTTC

size: few
J: TRBJ2-1
V: TRBV5-1
D: TRBD1
CDR3: CASSLAERQGSFNEQFF
DNA: TGCGCCAGCAGCTTGGCTGAGCGACAGGGTTCTTTCAATGAGCAGTTCTTC

size: -
J: TRBJ1-1
V: TRBV12-3/TRBV12-4
D: -
CDR3: CASSPSYIEAFF
DNA: TGTGCCAGCAGTCCCTCATACATTGAAGCTTTCTTT

size: few
J: TRBJ2-7
V: TRBV2
D: -
CDR3: CASSDWKNRDYEQYF
DNA: TGTGCCAGCAGTGATTGGAAGAACAGGGACTACGAGCAGTACTTC

size: -
J: TRBJ1-5
V: TRBV20-1
D: TRBD1
CDR3: CSAGQGNQPQHF
DNA: TGCAGTGCCGGACAGGGGAATCAGCCCCAGCATTTT

size: once
J: TRBJ2-2
V: TRBV5-4
D: -
CDR3: CASSALGSGELFF
DNA: TGTGCCAGCAGCGCACTAGGATCCGGGGAGCTGTTTTTT

size: few
J: TRBJ2-2
V: TRBV5-1
D: TRBD1
CDR3: CASSLPTGVSGELFF
DNA: TGCGCCAGCAGCTTGCCGACAGGGGTTTCCGGGGAGCTGTTTTTT

size: -
J: TRBJ2-7
V: TRBV5-1
D: -
CDR3: CASSFGGSMTYEQYF
DNA: TGCGCCAGCAGCTTTGGGGGGTCAATGACCTACGAGCAGTACTTC

size: few
J: TRBJ1-3
V: TRBV2
D: TRBD1
CDR3: CASRGSGTGRGNTIYF
DNA: TGTGCCAGTAGGGGCTCCGGGACAGGGAGAGGAAACACCATATATTTT

size: many
J: TRBJ2-5
V: TRBV20-1
D: TRBD1
CDR3: CSAASTRTGRETQYF
DNA: TGCAGTGCTGCCTCCACCAGGACAGGTCGAGAGACCCAGTACTTC

size: medium-sized
J: TRBJ1-4
V: TRBV5-1
D: -
CDR3: CASSLGPGATYEKLFF
DNA: TGCGCCAGCAGCCTTGGACCAGGGGCCACATATGAAAAACTGTTTTTT

size: -
J: TRBJ1-5
V: TRBV12-3/TRBV12-4
D: -
CDR3: CASSLGQGNQPQHF
DNA: TGTGCCAGCAGTTTAGGACAGGGCAATCAGCCCCAGCATTTT

size: many
J: TRBJ2-1
V: TRBV24-1
D: -
CDR3: CAAQDMPYNEQFF
DNA: TGTGCCGCGCAGGATATGCCCTACAATGAGCAGTTCTTC

size: -
J: TRBJ2-7
V: TRBV12-3/TRBV12-4
D: TRBD1
CDR3: CASSPDRGLLDEQYF
DNA: TGTGCCAGCAGCCCTGACAGGGGACTCCTCGACGAGCAGTACTTC

size: -
J: TRBJ1-5
V: TRBV27
D: -
CDR3: CASSSVSGANQPQHF
DNA: TGTGCCAGCAGTTCAGTTTCGGGGGCGAATCAGCCCCAGCATTTT

size: many
J: TRBJ2-7
V: TRBV5-1
D: -
CDR3: CASSFQGQGSEQYF
DNA: TGCGCCAGCAGCTTCCAGGGGCAAGGGTCCGAGCAGTACTTC

size: few
J: TRBJ2-5
V: TRBV12-3/TRBV12-4
D: -
CDR3: CASSLAKTQYF
DNA: TGTGCCAGCAGTTTGGCGAAGACCCAGTACTTC

size: many
J: TRBJ2-1
V: TRBV10-1
D: TRBD2
CDR3: CASSDPGLAGPAGSYNEQFF
DNA: TGCGCCAGCAGTGATCCGGGACTAGCGGGACCCGCCGGGTCCTACAATGAGCAGTTCTTC

size: -
J: TRBJ2-3
V: TRBV4-2
D: -
CDR3: CASSQDTARFAQYF
DNA: TGTGCCAGCAGCCAAGATACCGCTAGGTTTGCGCAGTATTTT

size: -
J: TRBJ2-1
V: TRBV4-1
D: TRBD2
CDR3: CASSPKLAGFYNEQFF
DNA: TGCGCCAGCAGCCCGAAACTAGCGGGATTTTACAATGAGCAGTTCTTC

size: many
J: TRBJ1-1
V: TRBV20-1
D: TRBD1
CDR3: CSAPGTGGATEAFF
DNA: TGCAGTGCTCCAGGGACAGGGGGCGCGACGGAAGCTTTCTTT

size: -
J: TRBJ2-2
V: TRBV7-6
D: TRBD1
CDR3: CASSPMGQANTGELFF
DNA: TGTGCCAGCAGCCCGATGGGACAGGCGAACACCGGGGAGCTGTTTTTT

size: -
J: TRBJ1-4
V: TRBV7-2
D: -
CDR3: CASSLAQGMAEKLFF
DNA: TGTGCCAGCAGCTTAGCTCAGGGGATGGCTGAAAAACTGTTTTTT

size: -
J: TRBJ1-6
V: TRBV19
D: -
CDR3: CASRLRDINNSPLHF
DNA: TGTGCCAGTAGACTCCGGGACATAAATAATTCACCCCTCCACTTT

size: few
J: TRBJ1-5
V: TRBV2
D: -
CDR3: CASSEAHNQPQHF
DNA: TGTGCCAGCAGTGAAGCGCATAATCAGCCCCAGCATTTT

size: -
J: TRBJ2-1
V: TRBV5-1
D: TRBD2
CDR3: CASSPGGRNEQFF
DNA: TGCGCCAGCAGCCCGGGGGGGCGGAATGAGCAGTTCTTC